Described below is a single T cell receptor (beta chain) sequence and its context. The sample belongs to a study of blood T cell repertoires in COVID-19. The overall study: Samples representing acute and convalescent COVID-19 were sourced from the United States, Italy and Spain.

In germline, CDR1 is SGHTA, CDR2 FQGNSA. V lost 0 bases to trimming and J lost 4 bases, with 10 bases between them. The CDR3 is made up of 14 amino acids. Clones were read by immunoSEQ multiplex PCR, and TCRdb kept only the in-frame ones, dropping some. The data show some 40,000 clones, around 90% seen once. The TCR originated in a man between 50 and 59 years old with COVID-19, enrolled during active disease. Sequenced sample: peripheral blood. The chain joins TRBV7-2 to TRBJ2-7; D perhaps matches TRBD1 (7 bases). The CDR3, as DNA: TGTGCCAGCAGCTTAGCCAGGGGGGAATACGAGCAGTACTTC. It is translated as CASSLARGEYEQYF.